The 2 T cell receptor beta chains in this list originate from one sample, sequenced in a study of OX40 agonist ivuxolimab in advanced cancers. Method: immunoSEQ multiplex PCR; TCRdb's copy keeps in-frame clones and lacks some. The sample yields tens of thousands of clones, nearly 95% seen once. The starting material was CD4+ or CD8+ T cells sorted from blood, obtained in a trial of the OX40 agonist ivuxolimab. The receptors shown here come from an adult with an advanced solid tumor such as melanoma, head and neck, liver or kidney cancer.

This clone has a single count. The CDR3, as DNA: TGTGCCAGCAGCGCGGGCTATGAGCAGTTCTTC. It codes for CASSAGYEQFF. The rearrangement links TRBV11-3 to TRBJ2-1; TRBD2 is a possible D gene (5 bases). The V gene lost 5 bases and the J gene lost 8 bases, with 7 bases spanning the gap. Germline loops: CDR1 SGHNT, CDR2 YENEEA. The CDR3 runs to 11 residues.

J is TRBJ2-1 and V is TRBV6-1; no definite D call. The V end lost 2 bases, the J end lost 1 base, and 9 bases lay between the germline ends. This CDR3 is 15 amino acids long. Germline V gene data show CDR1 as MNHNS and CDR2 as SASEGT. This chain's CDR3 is CASSERSLSYNEQFF. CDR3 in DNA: TGTGCCAGCAGTGAACGGAGTCTTTCCTACAATGAGCAGTTCTTC.